Below are 17 T cell receptor beta chains sequenced from a single sample in a study of blood T cell repertoires in COVID-19. Profiling relied on immunoSEQ multiplex PCR, and the TCRdb table lists in-frame clones only, not all of them. Of roughly 180,000 clones in the sample, 76% were seen once. What was sequenced was peripheral blood. Source of these receptors: a woman aged 50 to 65 with active or convalescent COVID-19.

V and J are TRBV6-2 or TRBV6-3 and TRBJ1-1; maybe TRBD1 (5 bases). The CDR3 has 16 residues. The V and J ends lost 2 bases and 4 bases respectively, with 17 bases between them. Germline V lookup: CDR1 MNHEY, CDR2 SVGEGT. CDR3 region: CASSYTRTGVGTEAFF. The DNA of the CDR3 is TGTGCCAGCAGTTACACCCGGACGGGGGTGGGCACTGAAGCTTTCTTT.

The chain links TRBV18 to TRBJ2-1; D is uncertain. Germline CDR1 is KGHSH and CDR2 is LQKENI. The germline V and J ends were trimmed by 1 base and 1 base, with 14 bases remaining between them. The CDR3 has 17 residues. CDR3 sequence (DNA): TGTGCCAGCTCACCACGGTCGGCGGTCAATTCCTACAATGAGCAGTTCTTC. Translation gives CASSPRSAVNSYNEQFF. Full variable domain (rest looked up from reference TRBV18 and TRBJ2-1): NAGVMQNPRHLVRRRGQEARLRCSPMKGHSHVYWYRQLPEEGLKFMVYLQKENIIDESGMPKERFSAEFPKEGPSILRIQQVVRGDSAAYFCASSPRSAVNSYNEQFFGPGTRLTVL.

CDR3 sequence reads: CAWSDRGYNSPLHF. The CDR3 DNA follows: TGTGCCTGGAGCGACAGGGGATATAATTCACCCCTCCACTTT. The gene calls are TRBV30 and TRBJ1-6; 8 bases align to TRBD1. The CDR3 is 14 amino acids. Trimming at V came to 3 bases and at J to 4 bases, leaving 2 bases not matched to a gene. CDR1 GTSNPN and CDR2 SVGIG come from the germline V gene (reference sequence).

The V call is TRBV30, the J call TRBJ1-2; D is unclear. The CDR3 extends over 13 amino acids. Trimming shortened V by 0 bases and J by 3 bases, and 8 bases separated the two germline ends. Germline lookup yields CDR1 GTSNPN and CDR2 SVGIG (reference sequence). DNA of the CDR3: TGTGCCTGGAGTGTACAACCCCACTATGGCTACACCTTC. It yields the protein CAWSVQPHYGYTF.

V and J are TRBV6-2 or TRBV6-3 and TRBJ2-5; TRBD2 agrees at 7 bases. Germline V gives CDR1 MNHEY, CDR2 SVGEGT. The CDR3 totals 17 residues. V gave up 6 bases and J gave up 3 bases; unmatched junction bases: 16. CDR3 in DNA: TGTGCCAGCAGCCAAGGACTAGGGCGAGCTAAGGAAGAGACCCAGTACTTC. Residues: CASSQGLGRAKEETQYF.

V gene TRBV9 combines with J gene TRBJ2-2; 10 nucleotides agree with TRBD1. From germline, CDR1 is SGDLS and CDR2 YYNGEE. The CDR3 covers 16 residues. The junction had 6 bases not matched to a gene; V was cut back by 4 bases and J by 3 bases. The chain's CDR3 is CASSTRQGADTGELFF. Here the CDR3 DNA reads TGTGCCAGCAGCACCCGACAGGGGGCGGACACCGGGGAGCTGTTTTTT.

The rearrangement joins TRBV19 to TRBJ2-7; 9 nucleotides agree with TRBD1. The CDR3 runs 15 residues. V lost 2 bases to trimming and J lost 6 bases; unmatched junction nucleotides: 8. The germline gives CDR1 LNHDA, CDR2 SQIVND (reference sequence). CDR3 sequence: CASSIPGQGASEQYF. CDR3 nucleotides: TGTGCCAGTAGTATACCGGGACAGGGCGCCTCCGAGCAGTACTTC.

The chain links TRBV7-2 to TRBJ2-2, with TRBD2 matching over 13 bases. The length of the CDR3 is 16 residues. Germline lookup yields CDR1 SGHTA and CDR2 FQGNSA. The ends lost 5 bases at V and 6 bases at J; junction bases unmatched: 6. The CDR3 here is CASSPGLAGRPGELFF. The CDR3 coding sequence is TGTGCCAGCAGCCCGGGACTAGCGGGAAGACCCGGGGAGCTGTTTTTT.

This sequence joins TRBV4-2 and TRBJ2-5, with D perhaps TRBD2 (7 bases). Germline V gene lookup returns CDR1 LGHNA and CDR2 YNFKEQ. The V gene lost 1 base and the J gene lost 0 bases, with 9 bases spanning the gap. The CDR3 is 15 amino acids. The CDR3 region has the DNA TGTGCCAGCAGCCAAGCGGGGGGCTACCAAGAGACCCAGTACTTC. Amino acids: CASSQAGGYQETQYF.

In DNA, the CDR3 is TGTGCCAGCAGCCGGGCAGGGGGTAACACTGAAGCTTTCTTT. It specifies CASSRAGGNTEAFF. The genes are TRBV3-1 (or the pseudogene TRBV3-2) and TRBJ1-1, with 7 bases matching TRBD1. This CDR3 has 14 amino acids. Per the germline V gene, CDR1 is LGHDT and CDR2 is YNNKEL (reference sequence). Losses at the gene ends were 4 bases for V and 2 bases for J; bases not matched to a gene: 4.

This clone was found a few times. This chain uses TRBV3-1 (or the pseudogene TRBV3-2) with TRBJ1-5; D not certain. This CDR3 region has 13 residues. Per germline, CDR1 LGHDT and CDR2 YNNKEL (reference sequence). The V and J ends lost 1 base and 4 bases respectively, with 5 bases between them. For the CDR3, the DNA is TGTGCCAGCAGCCAAGTACAGAATCAGCCCCAGCATTTT. Its protein is CASSQVQNQPQHF.

The rearrangement links TRBV13 to TRBJ2-3; 10 bases align to TRBD1. The CDR3 covers 19 residues. Germline-derived CDR1 and CDR2 are PRHDT and FYEKMQ (reference sequence). V dropped 0 bases and J dropped 0; count of bases not matched to a gene: 9. The CDR3: CASSLGRDRGPRSTDTQYF. DNA for the CDR3: TGTGCCAGCAGCTTAGGCCGGGACAGGGGTCCCCGAAGCACAGATACGCAGTATTTT.

As for this clone: Other DNA sequences within the sample encode an identical CDR3. J is TRBJ1-1 and V is TRBV5-1; D remains ambiguous. Trimming cost V 0 bases and J 3 bases, with 9 bases left between them. Germline assignment: CDR1 SGHRS and CDR2 YFSETQ. This CDR3 spans 14 amino acids. CDR3: CASSLEGGDTEAFF. For the CDR3, the DNA is TGCGCCAGCAGCTTGGAGGGAGGAGACACTGAAGCTTTCTTT.

As to this clone: This sample includes further DNA sequences coding for the same CDR3. The V and J genes are TRBV30 and TRBJ1-5; unclear D gene. Germline-derived CDR1 and CDR2 are GTSNPN and SVGIG (reference sequence). The V end lost 0 bases, the J end lost 0 bases, and 6 bases lay between the germline ends. This CDR3 spans 14 amino acids. The CDR3 DNA is TGTGCCTGGAGTGTACTGAGTAGCAATCAGCCCCAGCATTTT. This translates into CAWSVLSSNQPQHF. Full variable domain (outside the CDR3, taken from reference TRBV30 and TRBJ1-5): SQTIHQWPATLVQPVGSPLSLECTVEGTSNPNLYWYRQAAGRGLQLLFYSVGIGQISSEVPQNLSASRPQDRQFILSSKKLLLSDSGFYLCAWSVLSSNQPQHFGDGTRLSIL.

The rearrangement joins TRBV30 to TRBJ2-7; D may be TRBD2 (6 bases). Trimming took off 0 bases at V and 1 base at J, with 10 bases between the two ends. The CDR3 is 14 residues long. CDR1 and CDR2 (germline): GTSNPN, SVGIG (reference sequence). CDR3 region: CAWSVGTQSYEQYF. The CDR3 nucleotides read TGTGCCTGGAGTGTAGGGACTCAATCCTACGAGCAGTACTTC.

V and J are TRBV6-2 or TRBV6-3 and TRBJ1-4; D is undetermined. The CDR3 runs 17 residues. V lost 2 bases, J lost 5 bases, and 18 bases lay in between. Germline CDR1 reads MNHEY; CDR2 reads SVGEGT. The CDR3: CASSYKAGGIGNEKLFF. The CDR3 DNA is TGTGCCAGCAGTTACAAGGCGGGCGGTATCGGAAATGAAAAACTGTTTTTT.

The chain joins TRBV28 to TRBJ1-2; D may be TRBD1 (6 bases). CDR1 MDHEN and CDR2 SYDVKM come from the germline V gene. CDR3 length: 13 residues. V was trimmed by 6 bases and J by 3 bases, leaving 11 bases between them. CDR3 sequence: CASSRHRDYGYTF. For the CDR3, the DNA is TGTGCCAGCAGCCGCCACAGGGACTATGGCTACACCTTC.